This TCR beta chain comes out of a study of blood T cell repertoires in COVID-19. Turning to the study itself: Samples of COVID-19 (acute and convalescent) were obtained from the United States, Italy and Spain. Nucleic acid was either cDNA or gDNA, and it came from T cells, B-cell-depleted T cells, or PBMCs.

Methods used by the authors: Estimation of nucleated cell counts relied on the amplification of reference gene primers. TCRdb's copy holds only in-frame clones and misses some; the assay was immunoSEQ multiplex PCR. Clone size and the V and J calls come from that table; the DNA yielded D and trimming. This sample has roughly 300,000 clones, with roughly 90% found just once. This CDR3 has 14 amino acids. CDR1 is ENHRY and CDR2 is SYGVKD in the germline V gene. V was clipped by 6 bases and J by 8 bases, with 17 bases between them. The gene calls are TRBV10-3 and TRBJ2-1; a possible D gene is TRBD1 (5 bases). Sequencing input: peripheral blood. The TCR originated in a man between 18 and 35 years old who had recovered from COVID-19. CDR3 sequence reads: CAIRELGESHEQFF. CDR3 nucleotide sequence: TGTGCCATCAGGGAGCTAGGGGAAAGTCATGAGCAGTTCTTC.